The clone carrying this T cell receptor (beta chain) has ten or more counts. These data are taken from a study of CD8 T cells in ankylosing spondylitis. One entry per CDR3 protein results from TCRdb running MiXCR on the 5' RACE reads. The table includes roughly 130,000 distinct CDR3 sequences, approximately 10% detected once. With 4 bases removed from V and 0 bases from J, the gap between germline ends came to 6 bases. Germline loops: CDR1 SGHRS, CDR2 YFSETQ. CDR3 length equals 13 residues. Sequenced: blood, either unsorted or a sorted T cell fraction (not recorded which). The genes are TRBV5-1 and TRBJ2-3; D is unresolved. This TCR came from a male donor with ankylosing spondylitis or in good health (not recorded which). The CDR3 loop reads CASSPHSTDTQYF. Here the CDR3 DNA reads TGCGCCAGCAGCCCACACAGCACAGATACGCAGTATTTT.